A single sample is the source of the 17 T cell receptor beta chains below, sequenced in a study of control samples from healthy donors and cancer patients. Generated by immunoSEQ multiplex PCR, the TCRdb table keeps only in-frame clones and is missing some. Among about 140,000 clones listed, roughly 92% were seen once. The sample was blood. Every receptor here comes from a man aged 25-40 years in good health.

The rearrangement joins TRBV2 to TRBJ1-2; the match to TRBD1 covers 8 bases. The ends lost 6 bases at V and 7 bases at J; junction bases unmatched: 10. There are 14 residues in the CDR3. Germline V gene data show CDR1 as SNHLY and CDR2 as FYNNEI. CDR3 protein: CASRKGQGAGGYTF. Written as DNA, the CDR3 is TGTGCCAGCAGAAAGGGTCAGGGGGCCGGTGGCTACACCTTC.

This clone was seen more than once but under ten times. The J gene is TRBJ1-2, the V gene TRBV28; the match to TRBD1 covers 8 bases. CDR1 and CDR2 from the germline V gene are MDHEN and SYDVKM. This CDR3 is built from 14 residues. The trim removed 3 bases at V and 8 bases at J, leaving 8 bases unmatched. CDR3 in DNA: TGTGCCAGCAGTTTTCAGGGGGCGCTGGGAGGCTACACCTTC. Translation gives CASSFQGALGGYTF.

The rearrangement links TRBV6-6 to TRBJ2-7; 8 bases align to TRBD2. This CDR3 region has 16 residues. The V gene end was trimmed by 2 bases and the J gene end by 0 bases; junction bases not matched to a gene: 6. From germline, CDR1 is MNHNY and CDR2 SVGAGI (reference sequence). In DNA form, the CDR3 reads TGTGCCAGCAGTTACCCGGGGACTAGTTACTCCTACGAGCAGTACTTC. It codes for CASSYPGTSYSYEQYF.

The chain is built from TRBV7-9 and TRBJ2-3, with D possibly matching TRBD2 (6 bases). CDR3 length: 15 amino acids. Trimming pared 7 bases from V and 3 bases from J, leaving 17 bases between. Germline V gene lookup returns CDR1 SEHNR and CDR2 FQNEAQ (reference sequence). The CDR3 sequence: CASNLRAGQTDTQYF. In DNA, the CDR3 is TGTGCCAGCAATCTTAGAGCGGGCCAGACAGATACGCAGTATTTT. Looking up the rest from reference TRBV7-9 and TRBJ2-3 gives the full variable domain: DTGVSQNPRHKITKRGQNVTFRCDPISEHNRLYWYRQTLGQGPEFLTYFQNEAQLEKSRLLSDRFSAERPKGSFSTLEIQRTEQGDSAMYLCASNLRAGQTDTQYFGPGTRLTVL.

This chain connects TRBV2 to TRBJ2-2; possibly TRBD1 for D (6 bases). The ends were cut back, 4 bases at V and 3 bases at J, with 9 bases in the middle. Germline CDR1 and CDR2: SNHLY and FYNNEI. CDR3 length equals 14 residues. The DNA for the CDR3 is TGTGCCAGCAGTGCCGGGACATACACCGGGGAGCTGTTTTTT. The encoded protein is CASSAGTYTGELFF. The full variable domain, rest sourced from reference TRBV2 and TRBJ2-2, is EPEVTQTPSHQVTQMGQEVILRCVPISNHLYFYWYRQILGQKVEFLVSFYNNEISEKSEIFDDQFSVERPDGSNFTLKIRSTKLEDSAMYFCASSAGTYTGELFFGEGSRLTVL.

This chain uses TRBV9 with TRBJ2-2; TRBD2 matches 9 bases. The germline V gene has CDR1 SGDLS and CDR2 YYNGEE. With 2 bases clipped from V and 1 base from J, the junction kept 0 bases outside the gene matches. The CDR3 contains 15 residues. The CDR3 bases are TGTGCCAGCAGCGTGACTAGCGGGAACACCGGGGAGCTGTTTTTT. Translation gives CASSVTSGNTGELFF.

This chain uses TRBV28 with TRBJ2-4; no clear D gene. Germline V gives CDR1 MDHEN, CDR2 SYDVKM. The CDR3 runs 15 residues. V lost 5 bases, J lost 1 base, and 12 bases lay in between. CDR3 loop: CASSRMSRAKNIQYF. The CDR3 DNA reads TGTGCCAGCAGTCGAATGTCCCGTGCCAAAAACATTCAGTACTTC.

The gene calls are TRBV4-3 and TRBJ2-5; 7 nucleotides line up with TRBD2. Germline CDR1 and CDR2: LGHNA and YSLEER. Trimming at V came to 0 bases and at J to 2 bases, leaving 6 bases not matched to a gene. The CDR3 extends over 16 amino acids. The CDR3 here is CASSQDFYGRQETQYF. The CDR3 DNA reads TGCGCCAGCAGCCAAGATTTTTACGGGAGGCAAGAGACCCAGTACTTC.

V and J are TRBV28 and TRBJ2-2; D might be TRBD2 (7 bases). Trimming took 7 bases from V and 7 from J, leaving 19 bases between them. The CDR3 sequence is 15 residues long. Per the germline V gene, CDR1 is MDHEN and CDR2 is SYDVKM. As DNA, the CDR3 is TGTGCCAGCACTACGGGGGGCGTTGATGTCGGGGAGCTGTTTTTT. Protein sequence: CASTTGGVDVGELFF.

CDR3 residues: CASSVASGSHTQYF. CDR3 nucleotide sequence: TGTGCCAGCAGCGTCGCTAGCGGGAGTCATACGCAGTATTTT. This sequence joins TRBV9 and TRBJ2-3; 10 bases fit TRBD2. The CDR3 totals 14 residues. Trimming removed 2 bases from V and 7 bases from J; junction bases left unmatched: 4. Germline assignment: CDR1 SGDLS and CDR2 YYNGEE.

The chain has TRBV7-9 and TRBJ2-1, with 8 bases identical to TRBD2. CDR3 length: 17 residues. Germline V gives CDR1 SEHNR, CDR2 FQNEAQ (reference sequence). Trimming cost V 1 base and J 8 bases; bases outside gene matches: 13. The CDR3 coding sequence is TGTGCCAGCAGCTTAGGGGACGGGAGGGCCCTCTTCTATGAGCAGTTCTTC. Residues: CASSLGDGRALFYEQFF.

This clone was picked up one time. V usage is TRBV29-1 and J usage is TRBJ2-1; 8 nucleotides agree with TRBD1. After removal of 3 bases from V and 10 bases from J, the junction contained 8 bases not matched to a gene. CDR1 and CDR2 from the germline V gene are SQVTM and ANQGSEA. This CDR3 has 13 residues. The CDR3 coding sequence is TGCAGCGTTGAGTTTAGGGGGGACAGGGAGCAGTTCTTC. This codes for CSVEFRGDREQFF.

J is TRBJ1-2 and V is TRBV28; D might be TRBD1 (5 bases). Germline loops: CDR1 MDHEN, CDR2 SYDVKM. Trimming shortened V by 2 bases and J by 7 bases, and 17 bases separated the two germline ends. This CDR3 is 15 amino acids long. CDR3 nucleotide sequence: TGTGCCAGCAGTTTAGGGGGACGGGCATTTGGTGGCTACACCTTC. This gives the protein CASSLGGRAFGGYTF.

As to this clone: The same CDR3 also results from other DNA sequences found in this sample. The V call is TRBV12-3 or TRBV12-4, the J call TRBJ2-5; D remains unclear. V dropped 1 base and J dropped 5 bases, with 5 bases sitting between them. This CDR3 region has 12 residues. The CDR3 DNA follows: TGTGCCAGCAGTTTAGTTGGCGAGACCCAGTACTTC. It is translated as CASSLVGETQYF.

This chain links TRBV18 with TRBJ2-5; 7 bases are a match to TRBD1. This CDR3 comprises 15 residues. The germline gives CDR1 KGHSH, CDR2 LQKENI. The trim removed 6 bases at V and 2 bases at J, leaving 9 bases unmatched. The CDR3 nucleotides read TGTGCCAGCTCCCCTAAGGGACAGCCGCAAGAGACCCAGTACTTC. Its protein product is CASSPKGQPQETQYF.

The rearrangement uses TRBV7-9 and TRBJ2-3, with 9 bases lining up with TRBD2. After removal of 6 bases from V and 5 bases from J, the junction contained 9 bases not matched to a gene. Germline V gene lookup returns CDR1 SEHNR and CDR2 FQNEAQ (reference sequence). The CDR3 consists of 15 residues. CDR3 coding DNA: TGTGCCAGCAGGGGTAGCGGGAGAGGGAAAGATACGCAGTATTTT. Protein product: CASRGSGRGKDTQYF.

This chain connects TRBV7-2 to TRBJ2-2; TRBD1 matches at 8 bases. Germline CDR1 is SGHTA and CDR2 is FQGNSA. With V trimmed by 0 bases and J by 4 bases, 4 bases remained unmatched. This CDR3 contains 16 residues. The CDR3 DNA follows: TGTGCCAGCAGCTTAGCGGGACAGGAGATCACCGGGGAGCTGTTTTTT. It yields the protein CASSLAGQEITGELFF. Full variable domain (remainder filled in from reference TRBV7-2 and TRBJ2-2): GAGVSQSPSNKVTEKGKDVELRCDPISGHTALYWYRQSLGQGLEFLIYFQGNSAPDKSGLPSDRFSAERTGGSVSTLTIQRTQQEDSAVYLCASSLAGQEITGELFFGEGSRLTVL.